Listed below are T cell receptor beta chains from one sample, sequenced in a study of T cell responses to AZD1222 COVID-19 vaccine. The protocol was immunoSEQ multiplex PCR, while the TCRdb copy is restricted to in-frame clones and leaves out a portion. The sample holds fewer than 70,000 clones, 85% to 90% seen once. The specimen was peripheral blood, collected on day 0 of AZD1222 vaccination. The receptor set was obtained from an adult in good health. Both conserved end residues are part of each CDR3.

>TRBV7-9|TRBJ1-4
CASSPRDLPNEKLFF
>TRBV7-9|TRBJ1-4
CASSLLSLGYGGEKLFF
>TRBV12-1|TRBJ1-1
CASSEEGLRRSKAFF
>TRBV29-1|TRBJ2-3
CSVYGLAGGRDTQYF
>TRBV11-3|TRBJ2-7
CASSPGPSSSEQYF
>TRBV2|TRBJ2-2
CASTVFGVTGELFF
>TRBV7-2|TRBJ2-1
CASSLGGWVQFF
>TRBV29-1|TRBJ2-7
CSVDPGRGSEQYF
>TRBV27|TRBJ2-1
CASSPPIGRTKSNEQFF
>TRBV5-1|TRBJ1-4
CASSPPGQENEKLFF
>TRBV7-2|TRBJ2-7
CASSLGGTAEQYF
>TRBV6-6|TRBJ2-6
CASSPGQGVTGANVLTF
>TRBV6-9|TRBJ1-5
CASSYSPQGRTQPQHF
>TRBV19|TRBJ1-2
CASSNQKQDSPYGYTF
>TRBV7-3|TRBJ1-6
CASSPGLNSPLHF
>TRBV5-1|TRBJ1-6
CASSLLSGVENSPLHF
>TRBV18|TRBJ2-7
CASSPPSYRGGEQYF
>TRBV2|TRBJ1-1
CASSVTGVNTEAFF
>TRBV6-5|TRBJ1-1
CASSYSAGHLNTEAFF
>TRBV7-3|TRBJ1-1
CASSSSPLGGTEAFF
>TRBV2|TRBJ1-2
CASRNPGQPYGYTF
>TRBV19|TRBJ1-1
CASSFRDRGGAFF
>TRBV19|TRBJ2-2
CASSNANTGELFF